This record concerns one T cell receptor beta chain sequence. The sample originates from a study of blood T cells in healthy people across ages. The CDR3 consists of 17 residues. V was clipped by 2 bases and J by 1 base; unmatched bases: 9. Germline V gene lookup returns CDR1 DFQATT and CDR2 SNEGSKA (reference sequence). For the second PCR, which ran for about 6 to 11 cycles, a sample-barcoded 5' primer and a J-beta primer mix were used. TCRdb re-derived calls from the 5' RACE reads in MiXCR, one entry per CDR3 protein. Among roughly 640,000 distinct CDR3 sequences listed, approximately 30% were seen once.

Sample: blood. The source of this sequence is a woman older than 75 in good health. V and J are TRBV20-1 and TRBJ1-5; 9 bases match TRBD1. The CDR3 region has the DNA TGCAGTGCTAGAAGACCGGGACAGGGCTCAAGCAATCAGCCCCAGCATTTT. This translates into CSARRPGQGSSNQPQHF.